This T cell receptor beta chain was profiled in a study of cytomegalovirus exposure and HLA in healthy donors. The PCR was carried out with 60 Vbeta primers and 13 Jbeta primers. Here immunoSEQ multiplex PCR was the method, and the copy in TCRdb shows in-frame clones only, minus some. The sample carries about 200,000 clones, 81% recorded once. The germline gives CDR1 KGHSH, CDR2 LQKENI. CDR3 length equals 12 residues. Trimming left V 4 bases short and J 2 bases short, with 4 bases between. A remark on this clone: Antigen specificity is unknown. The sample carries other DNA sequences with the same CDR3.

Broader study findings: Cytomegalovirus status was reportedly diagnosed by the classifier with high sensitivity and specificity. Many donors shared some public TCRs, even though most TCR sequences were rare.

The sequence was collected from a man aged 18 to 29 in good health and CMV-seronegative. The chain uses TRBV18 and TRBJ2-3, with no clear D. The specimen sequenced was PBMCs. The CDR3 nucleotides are TGTGCCAGCTCACTGTACACAGATACGCAGTATTTT. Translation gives CASSLYTDTQYF.